Below, 12 T cell receptor beta chains from the same sample are listed, as sequenced in a study of T cell repertoires in cytomegalovirus infection. TCRdb called the reads again in MiXCR, with one record for every CDR3 protein. This sample has roughly 860,000 distinct CDR3 sequences, with approximately 30% found just once. These TCRs' antigens remain unknown. The sequencing used cultured CD8+ T cells from PBMCs, collected from culture after CMV antigen stimulation. Every receptor here comes from a human donor in good health (CMV status not recorded). Some clones in this sample may be carry-over from other donors' samples.

In its sample, this clonotype was seen a few times. The V gene is TRBV28, the J gene TRBJ1-2; 8 nucleotides align to TRBD1. The CDR3 loop spans 15 amino acids. Germline CDR1 reads MDHEN; CDR2 reads SYDVKM. The J segment lost 3 bases and the V segment lost 6 bases, leaving 9 bases of the junction unmatched. For the CDR3, the DNA is TGTGCCAGCAGCTATGGACAGGGAAACTACTATGGCTACACCTTC. Encoded protein: CASSYGQGNYYGYTF.

As regards this clonotype: Given a much more abundant clone one base away, this may be a read error. The V call is TRBV7-2, the J call TRBJ1-5; D call uncertain. Germline V gene lookup returns CDR1 SGHTA and CDR2 FQGNSA. Between the trimmed V and J ends, which lost 5 bases and 9 bases, there was a span of 14 bases. The CDR3 is 13 amino acids. CDR3 sequence (DNA): TGTGCCAGCAGCCACAACAGAGTGAGGCCCCAGCATTTT. Translating it yields CASSHNRVRPQHF.

Ten or more counts support this clonotype. The chain joins TRBV7-2 to TRBJ1-5, with 9 bases fitting TRBD1. Germline V gene lookup returns CDR1 SGHTA and CDR2 FQGNSA. The CDR3 is 16 amino acids. V lost 5 bases to trimming and J lost 7 bases; unmatched junction nucleotides: 12. The CDR3 DNA is TGTGCCAGCAGCGGACCGGGGACAGGGTGGGCCCAGCCCCAGCATTTT. Its translation is CASSGPGTGWAQPQHF.

This clonotype was counted only a few times. This CDR3 is missing its conserved last phenylalanine or tryptophan, likely due to a read error. No DNA is shown, since the ends of the CDR3 on it are uncertain; the CDR3 is the one TCRdb lists. The V gene is TRBV12-5, the J gene TRBJ1-2; the table's D call, TRBD1, has no DNA check behind it. Termini included, the CDR3 measures 12 amino acids. Germline-derived CDR1 and CDR2 are LGHNT and FRNRAP. The CDR3 spells CASGLVYRTTTL.

This clonotype was recorded a few times. The CDR3 sequence: CASSQRRNEQFF. The CDR3 DNA reads as TGTGCCAGCAGCCAACGCCGTAATGAGCAGTTCTTC. The chain is built from TRBV7-3 and TRBJ2-1; D is ambiguous. Between the trimmed V and J ends, which lost 5 bases and 7 bases, there was a span of 9 bases. The V gene's germline CDR1 is SGHTA and CDR2 FQGTGA. The CDR3 extends over 12 amino acids.

Details on this clonotype: The germline gene is not matched at one end of the junction; a read error may be the cause. The rearrangement links TRBV7-9 to TRBJ1-6; TRBD1 is a possible D gene (6 bases). Germline values: CDR1 SEHNR, CDR2 FQNEAQ (reference sequence). The CDR3 runs 15 residues. For the CDR3, the DNA is TGTGCCAGCAGCTTAGTTGCAGGGGTGGGGACACCCTTCCACTTT. This codes for CASSLVAGVGTPFHF.

This clonotype has a handful of counts. This chain links TRBV3-1 with TRBJ2-3; 9 bases line up with TRBD2. Germline CDR1 and CDR2: LGHDT and YNNKEL (reference sequence). J gave up 0 bases and V 4 bases, and 11 bases lay outside the gene matches. This CDR3 is built from 18 residues. CDR3 coding DNA: TGTGCCAGCAGCCCCCTGCGGGGGGGGTTTTCTAGCACAGATACGCAGTATTTT. The encoded protein is CASSPLRGGFSSTDTQYF.

This clonotype was recorded at least ten times. This chain uses TRBV7-8 with TRBJ1-1, with D unclear. V lost 1 base to trimming and J lost 0 bases, with 9 bases between them. CDR3 size: 15 residues. In germline, CDR1 is SGHVS, CDR2 FQNEAQ. CDR3 protein: CASSLENEVNTEAFF. The DNA of the CDR3 is TGTGCCAGCAGCTTAGAGAATGAGGTGAACACTGAAGCTTTCTTT.

The V and J genes are TRBV12-5 and TRBJ2-1; 8 bases match TRBD1. The J segment lost 5 bases and the V segment lost 2 bases, leaving 11 bases of the junction unmatched. The CDR3 is made up of 17 amino acids. CDR1 and CDR2 (germline): LGHNT, FRNRAP. CDR3 amino acids: CASGLPLTGTGHNEQFF. DNA for the CDR3: TGTGCTAGTGGTTTGCCTCTAACCGGGACAGGTCACAATGAGCAGTTCTTC.

This clonotype has more than one count but fewer than ten. The rearrangement joins TRBV19 to TRBJ2-3; 10 nucleotides align to TRBD1. This CDR3 spans 15 amino acids. Germline CDR1 and CDR2: LNHDA and SQIVND (reference sequence). Germline trimming cut 10 bases from V and 4 bases from J; bases unmatched to any gene: 11. As DNA, the CDR3 is TGTGCCACCTCTTTGACAGGGGGCTGGTCAGATACGCAGTATTTT. Amino acids: CATSLTGGWSDTQYF.

The gene calls are TRBV14 and TRBJ2-5; D might be TRBD2 (5 bases). Per germline, CDR1 SGHDN and CDR2 FVKESK. Trimming shortened V by 1 base and J by 7 bases, and 10 bases separated the two germline ends. This CDR3 is 13 amino acids long. The CDR3 bases are TGTGCCAGCAGCCAAGGGAGGAGAAGGACCCAGTACTTC. This encodes CASSQGRRRTQYF.

This chain connects TRBV6-5 to TRBJ1-2; D is ambiguous. Per germline, CDR1 MNHEY and CDR2 SVGAGI. The CDR3 has 14 residues. With 7 bases removed from V and 2 bases from J, the gap between germline ends came to 14 bases. CDR3 sequence: CASINYDGNYGYTF. CDR3 DNA: TGTGCCAGCATCAATTATGATGGAAACTATGGCTACACCTTC.